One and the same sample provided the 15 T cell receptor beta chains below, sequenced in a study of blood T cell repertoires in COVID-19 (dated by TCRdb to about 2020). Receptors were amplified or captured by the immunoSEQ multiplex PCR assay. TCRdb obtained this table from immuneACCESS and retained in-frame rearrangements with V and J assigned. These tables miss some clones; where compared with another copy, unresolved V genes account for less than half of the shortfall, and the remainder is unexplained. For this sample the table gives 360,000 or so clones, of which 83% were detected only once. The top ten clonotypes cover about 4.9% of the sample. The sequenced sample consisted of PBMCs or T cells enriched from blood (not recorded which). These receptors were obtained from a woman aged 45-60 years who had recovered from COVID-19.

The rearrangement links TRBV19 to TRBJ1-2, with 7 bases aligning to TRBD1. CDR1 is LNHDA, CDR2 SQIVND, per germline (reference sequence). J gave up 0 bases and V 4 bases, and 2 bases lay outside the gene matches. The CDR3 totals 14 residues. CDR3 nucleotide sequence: TGTGCCAGTAGTACACAGGGGACTAACTATGGCTACACCTTC. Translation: CASSTQGTNYGYTF.

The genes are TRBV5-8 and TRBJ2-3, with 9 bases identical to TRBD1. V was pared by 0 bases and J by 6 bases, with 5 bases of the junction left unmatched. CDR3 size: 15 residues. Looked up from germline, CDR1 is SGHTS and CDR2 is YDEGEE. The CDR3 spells CASSLAGDRGDTQYF. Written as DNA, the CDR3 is TGTGCCAGCAGCTTGGCTGGTGACAGGGGGGATACGCAGTATTTT.

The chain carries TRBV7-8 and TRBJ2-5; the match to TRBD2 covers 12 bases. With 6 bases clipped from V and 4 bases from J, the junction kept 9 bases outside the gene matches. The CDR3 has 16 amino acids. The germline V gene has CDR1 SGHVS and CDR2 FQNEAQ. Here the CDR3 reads CASRRTSGNGGETQYF. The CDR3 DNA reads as TGTGCCAGCAGACGGACTAGCGGGAACGGGGGAGAGACCCAGTACTTC.

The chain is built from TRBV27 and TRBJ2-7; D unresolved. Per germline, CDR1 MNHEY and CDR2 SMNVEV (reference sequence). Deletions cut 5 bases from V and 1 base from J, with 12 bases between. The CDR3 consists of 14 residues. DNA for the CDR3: TGTGCCAGCAGTCGAGACGGAGCTTCCTACGAGCAGTACTTC. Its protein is CASSRDGASYEQYF.

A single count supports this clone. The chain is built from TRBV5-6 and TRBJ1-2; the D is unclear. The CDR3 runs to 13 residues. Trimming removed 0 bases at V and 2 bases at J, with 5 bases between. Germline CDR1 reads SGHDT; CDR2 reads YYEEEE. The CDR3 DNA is TGTGCCAGCAGCTTGGGAGGGAACTATGGCTACACCTTC. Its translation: CASSLGGNYGYTF.

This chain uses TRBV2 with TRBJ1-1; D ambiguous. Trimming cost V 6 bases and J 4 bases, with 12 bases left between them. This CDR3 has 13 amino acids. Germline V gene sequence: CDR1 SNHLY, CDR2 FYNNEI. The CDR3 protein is CASSTQDGTEAFF. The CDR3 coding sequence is TGTGCCAGCAGCACGCAGGATGGCACTGAAGCTTTCTTT.

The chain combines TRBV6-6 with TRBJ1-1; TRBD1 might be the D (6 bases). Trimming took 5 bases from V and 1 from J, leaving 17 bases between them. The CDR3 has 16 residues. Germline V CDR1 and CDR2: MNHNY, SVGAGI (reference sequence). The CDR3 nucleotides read TGTGCCAGCAGTCACTACAGGGCAGGGAAGAACACTGAAGCTTTCTTT. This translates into CASSHYRAGKNTEAFF.

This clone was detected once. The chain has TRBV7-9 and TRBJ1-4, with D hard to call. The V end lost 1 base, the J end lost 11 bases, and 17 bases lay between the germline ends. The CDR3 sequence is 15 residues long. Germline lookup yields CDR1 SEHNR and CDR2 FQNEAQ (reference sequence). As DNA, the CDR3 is TGTGCCAGCAGCTTAGGGTCCGGGGAGGCTGGGAAACTGTTTTTT. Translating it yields CASSLGSGEAGKLFF.

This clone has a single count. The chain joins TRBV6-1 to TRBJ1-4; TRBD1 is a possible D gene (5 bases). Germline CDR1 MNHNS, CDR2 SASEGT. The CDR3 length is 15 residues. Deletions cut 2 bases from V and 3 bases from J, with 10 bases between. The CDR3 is CASSERGGANEKLFF. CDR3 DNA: TGTGCCAGCAGTGAAAGGGGAGGTGCTAATGAAAAACTGTTTTTT.

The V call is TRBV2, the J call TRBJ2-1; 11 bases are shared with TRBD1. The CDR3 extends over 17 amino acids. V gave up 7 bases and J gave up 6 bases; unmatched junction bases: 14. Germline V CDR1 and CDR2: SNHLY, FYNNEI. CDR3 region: CASTGQGASVAGNEQFF. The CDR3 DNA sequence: TGTGCCAGCACCGGACAGGGGGCGTCGGTTGCAGGCAATGAGCAGTTCTTC.

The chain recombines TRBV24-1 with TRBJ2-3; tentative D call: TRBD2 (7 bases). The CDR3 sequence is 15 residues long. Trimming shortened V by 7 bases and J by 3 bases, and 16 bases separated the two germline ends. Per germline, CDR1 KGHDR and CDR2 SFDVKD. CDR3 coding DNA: TGTGCCACCAGCAAGGGGGGGCGAGAGACAGATACGCAGTATTTT. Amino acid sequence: CATSKGGRETDTQYF.

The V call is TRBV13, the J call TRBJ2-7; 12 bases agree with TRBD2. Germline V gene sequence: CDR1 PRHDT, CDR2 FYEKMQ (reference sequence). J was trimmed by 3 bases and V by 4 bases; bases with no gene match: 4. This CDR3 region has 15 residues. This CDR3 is CASSSGLAGIYEQYF. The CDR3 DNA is TGTGCCAGCAGCTCCGGACTAGCGGGGATCTACGAGCAGTACTTC.

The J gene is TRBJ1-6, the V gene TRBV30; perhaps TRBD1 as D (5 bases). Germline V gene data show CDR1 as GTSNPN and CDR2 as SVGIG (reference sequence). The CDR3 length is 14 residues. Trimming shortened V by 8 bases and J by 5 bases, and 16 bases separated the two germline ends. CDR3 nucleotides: TGTGCCATCAAGGAGGGGAAAGATAATTCACCCCTCCACTTT. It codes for CAIKEGKDNSPLHF.

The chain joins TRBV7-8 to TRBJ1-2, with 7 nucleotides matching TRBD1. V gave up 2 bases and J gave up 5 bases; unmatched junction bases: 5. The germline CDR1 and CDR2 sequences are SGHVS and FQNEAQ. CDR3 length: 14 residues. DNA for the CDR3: TGTGCCAGCAGCTTAATCGGACAGGCTTATGGCTACACCTTC. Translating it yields CASSLIGQAYGYTF. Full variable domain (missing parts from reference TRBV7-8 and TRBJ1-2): GAGVSQSPRYKVAKRGQDVALRCDPISGHVSLFWYQQALGQGPEFLTYFQNEAQLDKSGLPSDRFFAERPEGSVSTLKIQRTQQEDSAVYLCASSLIGQAYGYTFGSGTRLTVV.

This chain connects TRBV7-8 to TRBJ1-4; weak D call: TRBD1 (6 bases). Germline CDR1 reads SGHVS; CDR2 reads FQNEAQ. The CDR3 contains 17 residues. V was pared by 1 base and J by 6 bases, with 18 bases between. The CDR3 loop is CASSLVADSTKHEKLFF. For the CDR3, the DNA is TGTGCCAGCAGCTTAGTTGCGGACAGCACCAAGCATGAAAAACTGTTTTTT.